These 3 T cell receptor beta chains share one sample of origin, sequenced in a study of T cell responses to AZD1222 COVID-19 vaccine. Assay used: immunoSEQ multiplex PCR; TCRdb lists only in-frame clones, some missing. The table records approximately 110,000 clones, approximately 90% of them present only once. The sequenced sample was peripheral blood, obtained 28 days after the second AZD1222 dose. These receptors were taken from an adult who received the AZD1222 COVID-19 vaccine.

The V gene is TRBV7-2, the J gene TRBJ2-7; 10 positions agree with TRBD2. The CDR3 extends over 15 amino acids. The V gene end was trimmed by 2 bases and the J gene end by 7 bases; junction bases not matched to a gene: 8. In germline, CDR1 is SGHTA, CDR2 FQGNSA. CDR3 sequence reads: CASSLTLAGVSEQYF. The CDR3 bases are TGTGCCAGCAGCTTAACGCTAGCGGGGGTGAGTGAGCAGTACTTC.

This chain joins TRBV7-8 and TRBJ1-1; 9 bases are shared with TRBD1. J lost 1 base, V lost 4 bases, and 10 bases had no gene match. Germline CDR1 reads SGHVS; CDR2 reads FQNEAQ. The CDR3 extends over 17 amino acids. CDR3 protein: CASSSDKQGAGNTEAFF. CDR3 DNA sequence: TGTGCCAGCAGCTCAGATAAACAGGGGGCAGGGAACACTGAAGCTTTCTTT.

The genes are TRBV6-5 and TRBJ1-2, with D possibly TRBD1 on 5 matching bases. Germline CDR1 reads MNHEY; CDR2 reads SVGAGI. V lost 6 bases and J lost 4, with 15 bases in between. The CDR3 runs 14 residues. CDR3 DNA sequence: TGTGCCAGCAGGCCGACCGGGACGGGCTATGGCTACACCTTC. Protein: CASRPTGTGYGYTF.